This note documents a single T cell receptor (beta chain) sequence. It was during active infection that Seattle patients were enrolled and then longitudinally followed. V was pared by 5 bases and J by 4 bases, with 5 bases of the junction left unmatched. Germline lookup yields CDR1 MNHEY and CDR2 SVGAGI. The CDR3 loop spans 14 amino acids. This sample is part of a study of blood T cell repertoires in COVID-19. Study at large: The United States, Italy and Spain provided the acute and convalescent COVID-19 samples. The analysed material was cDNA or gDNA that came from T cells, B-cell-depleted T cells, or PBMCs.

Clones were read by immunoSEQ multiplex PCR, and TCRdb kept only the in-frame ones, dropping some. The sample yields fewer than 450,000 clones, about nine tenths seen once. The V and J genes are TRBV6-5 and TRBJ2-3; 8 bases line up with TRBD1. The clonotype comes from a woman aged 50 to 65 with COVID-19, enrolled during active disease. Material for sequencing was peripheral blood. The CDR3 is CASSPGGWSDTQYF. CDR3 nucleotide sequence: TGTGCCAGCAGTCCAGGGGGCTGGTCAGATACGCAGTATTTT.